The 6 T cell receptor beta chains reported below all come from one sample, sequenced in a study of post-analysis software for immune sequencing data. Study-wide findings and caveats: Four or five TRBV segments (TRBV5-6, TRBV5-1 and TRBV20-1 among them) occurred more frequently in patients than in controls.

Built from TCR beta cDNA, the libraries had unique molecular identifiers in them. TCRdb itself ran the PCR reads through MiXCR, one entry per CDR3 protein. The sample holds about 620,000 distinct CDR3 sequences, about 40% seen once. These receptors have no known antigen. Input material: blood. Receptors originate from a girl aged 10 to 17 with multiple sclerosis.

Only a few counts were recorded for this clonotype. This chain links TRBV12-3 or TRBV12-4 with TRBJ2-5, with 9 bases matching TRBD2. The J call may be in error: the DNA end matches TRBJ2-7 better. The CDR3 consists of 14 residues. In nucleotides, the CDR3 is TGTGCCAGCAGTTTATCTAGCGGGAATGACGAGCAGTACTTC. Its translation is CASSLSSGNDEQYF.

This chain joins TRBV7-6 and TRBJ2-1; perhaps TRBD1 as D (6 bases). Trimming shortened V by 1 base and J by 4 bases, and 11 bases separated the two germline ends. CDR3 length: 15 residues. CDR1 and CDR2 (germline): SGHVS, FNYEAQ. The CDR3 is CASSLGGQIYNEQFF. DNA for the CDR3: TGTGCCAGCAGCTTAGGAGGACAGATTTACAATGAGCAGTTCTTC.

This clonotype was counted many times. J is TRBJ2-7 and V is TRBV28; 9 bases line up with TRBD1. Germline CDR1 and CDR2: MDHEN and SYDVKM. The length of the CDR3 is 14 residues. The ends lost 6 bases at V and 4 bases at J; junction bases unmatched: 7. Written as DNA, the CDR3 is TGTGCCAGCAGCTCGGGACAGGGAGGGTACGAGCAGTACTTC. Amino acids: CASSSGQGGYEQYF.

In its sample, this clonotype was seen a few times. J is TRBJ2-1 and V is TRBV7-2; D uncertain. The CDR3 loop spans 12 amino acids. V was cut by 0 bases and J by 9 bases, with 6 bases left in between. Germline CDR1 is SGHTA and CDR2 is FQGNSA. The CDR3 region is CASSLALGEQFF. The CDR3 bases are TGTGCCAGCAGCTTAGCCTTGGGTGAGCAGTTCTTC.

This clonotype was observed a handful of times. The V call is TRBV5-1, the J call TRBJ2-3; D might be TRBD2 (5 bases). This CDR3 spans 15 amino acids. V lost 4 bases and J lost 4, with 16 bases in between. The germline V gene encodes CDR1 SGHRS and CDR2 YFSETQ. The CDR3 DNA sequence: TGCGCCAGCAGCCCCCCCCGAGGGTTAGCAGATACGCAGTATTTT. Protein product: CASSPPRGLADTQYF.

The genes are TRBV30 and TRBJ2-7; 12 nucleotides match TRBD1. Germline-derived CDR1 and CDR2 are GTSNPN and SVGIG (reference sequence). After removal of 5 bases from V and 2 bases from J, the junction contained 1 base not matched to a gene. This CDR3 has 13 residues. The CDR3 here is CAWGTGGPYEQYF. The DNA for the CDR3 is TGTGCCTGGGGGACAGGGGGCCCCTACGAGCAGTACTTC.